What follows are 24 T cell receptor beta chains derived from one specimen sequenced in a study of blood T cell repertoires in COVID-19. The method was immunoSEQ multiplex PCR; TCRdb's version includes in-frame clones alone and lacks a portion of them. The data show roughly 60,000 clones, roughly 80% seen once. Sequenced: peripheral blood. These TCRs come from a human donor in a cohort sampled during active COVID-19.

This chain joins TRBV3-1 (or the pseudogene TRBV3-2) and TRBJ1-1; D ambiguous. CDR1 LGHDT and CDR2 YNNKEL come from the germline V gene (reference sequence). Trimming took off 4 bases at V and 3 bases at J, with 12 bases between the two ends. This CDR3 has 14 residues. CDR3 loop: CASSPVGGYTEAFF. CDR3 DNA sequence: TGTGCCAGCAGCCCCGTCGGAGGGTACACTGAAGCTTTCTTT.

V gene TRBV6-2 or TRBV6-3 combines with J gene TRBJ2-7, with unresolved D. V gave up 4 bases and J gave up 4 bases, with 17 bases separating them. CDR1 MNHEY and CDR2 SVGEGT come from the germline V gene. This CDR3 is 15 amino acids long. This CDR3 is CASSSLLVEQYEQYF. In DNA, the CDR3 is TGTGCCAGCAGTTCCCTCCTTGTTGAACAGTACGAGCAGTACTTC.

The rearrangement links TRBV15 to TRBJ1-5; D may be TRBD1 (5 bases). The ends were cut back, 2 bases at V and 3 bases at J, with 11 bases in the middle. The CDR3 length is 15 residues. From germline, CDR1 is LNHNV and CDR2 YYDKDF (reference sequence). CDR3 sequence: CATSRLAGINQPQHF. CDR3 bases: TGTGCCACCAGCAGATTAGCAGGGATCAATCAGCCCCAGCATTTT.

This chain connects TRBV19 to TRBJ1-4; no reliable D call. V was pared by 5 bases and J by 11 bases, with 12 bases between. This CDR3 is 12 amino acids long. In germline, CDR1 is LNHDA, CDR2 SQIVND (reference sequence). CDR3 protein: CASSGRRGKLFF. The CDR3 nucleotides read TGTGCCAGTAGTGGCCGCCGGGGTAAACTGTTTTTT.

The chain joins TRBV7-3 to TRBJ2-1; 9 positions match TRBD2. V shed 5 bases, J shed 2 bases, and the junction held 7 bases outside the gene matches. Per the germline V gene, CDR1 is SGHTA and CDR2 is FQGTGA. The CDR3 is made up of 16 amino acids. In DNA, the CDR3 is TGTGCCAGCAGCCCCCGACTAGCGGTTACCTACAATGAGCAGTTCTTC. Amino acid sequence: CASSPRLAVTYNEQFF.

The chain is built from TRBV2 and TRBJ2-5; TRBD2 matches 7 bases. Germline V lookup: CDR1 SNHLY, CDR2 FYNNEI. The V segment lost 5 bases and the J segment 5 bases; nucleotides outside the gene matches: 5. The CDR3 spans 13 residues. Here the CDR3 reads CASSRGVWETQYF. The CDR3 DNA reads as TGTGCCAGCAGTCGGGGGGTGTGGGAGACCCAGTACTTC.

The chain combines TRBV5-1 with TRBJ2-5, with 9 bases identical to TRBD2. There are 17 residues in the CDR3. Looked up from germline, CDR1 is SGHRS and CDR2 is YFSETQ. After removal of 4 bases from V and 5 bases from J, the junction contained 15 bases not matched to a gene. The CDR3 loop is CASSKVGSGGAGETQYF. In DNA form, the CDR3 reads TGCGCCAGCAGCAAGGTCGGTAGCGGGGGCGCGGGGGAGACCCAGTACTTC. The full variable domain, its missing parts supplied by reference TRBV5-1 and TRBJ2-5, is KAGVTQTPRYLIKTRGQQVTLSCSPISGHRSVSWYQQTPGQGLQFLFEYFSETQRNKGNFPGRFSGRQFSNSRSEMNVSTLELGDSALYLCASSKVGSGGAGETQYFGPGTRLLVL.

J is TRBJ2-1 and V is TRBV7-6; 8 bases are a match to TRBD2. V shed 3 bases and J 2 bases; nucleotides not matched to a gene: 15. The length of the CDR3 is 19 residues. The germline V gene encodes CDR1 SGHVS and CDR2 FNYEAQ. In DNA, the CDR3 is TGTGCCAGCAGCTTTCGGCTAGCGGGCAAGCAGGGCGCCTACAATGAGCAGTTCTTC. Translated: CASSFRLAGKQGAYNEQFF.

The CDR3 loop reads CASRRAGVGNEQFF. CDR3 DNA: TGTGCCAGCAGGAGAGCGGGAGTAGGGAATGAGCAGTTCTTC. The chain recombines TRBV2 with TRBJ2-1; 8 bases map to TRBD2. J was trimmed by 7 bases and V by 6 bases; bases with no gene match: 8. Germline values: CDR1 SNHLY, CDR2 FYNNEI. This CDR3 spans 14 amino acids. Complete variable domain (other parts from reference TRBV2 and TRBJ2-1): EPEVTQTPSHQVTQMGQEVILRCVPISNHLYFYWYRQILGQKVEFLVSFYNNEISEKSEIFDDQFSVERPDGSNFTLKIRSTKLEDSAMYFCASRRAGVGNEQFFGPGTRLTVL.

The chain couples TRBV6-5 to TRBJ2-2; possibly TRBD2 for D (6 bases). This CDR3 is built from 15 residues. The germline CDR1 and CDR2 sequences are MNHEY and SVGAGI. V was clipped by 6 bases and J by 4 bases, with 15 bases between them. For the CDR3, the DNA is TGTGCCAGCAGCCTCGAGGAGGGGAGCACCGGGGAGCTGTTTTTT. It specifies CASSLEEGSTGELFF.

The CDR3 DNA follows: TGTGCCAGCACCCAGGGCATAAACACTGAAGCTTTCTTT. This encodes CASTQGINTEAFF. The chain uses TRBV7-2 and TRBJ1-1, with a tentative D call TRBD1 (5 bases). The CDR3 contains 13 residues. The V end lost 7 bases, the J end lost 2 bases, and 11 bases lay between the germline ends. Germline CDR1 SGHTA, CDR2 FQGNSA.

The chain carries TRBV28 and TRBJ2-7; D call uncertain. The CDR3 consists of 9 residues. Between the trimmed V and J ends, which lost 9 bases and 4 bases, there was a span of 4 bases. The V gene's germline CDR1 is MDHEN and CDR2 SYDVKM. The CDR3 region is CARLYEQYF. CDR3 DNA: TGTGCCAGATTATACGAGCAGTACTTC.

V is TRBV11-2 and J is TRBJ2-7, with D tentatively TRBD1 (5 bases). CDR1 and CDR2 (germline): SGHAT, FQNNGV. V was trimmed by 5 bases and J by 0 bases, leaving 11 bases between them. The CDR3 spans 14 residues. For the CDR3, the DNA is TGTGCCAGCAGCATACGACAGTCCTCCTACGAGCAGTACTTC. It encodes CASSIRQSSYEQYF.

V usage is TRBV5-1 and J usage is TRBJ2-2; 11 nucleotides match TRBD1. With 5 bases clipped from V and 4 bases from J, the junction kept 7 bases outside the gene matches. The CDR3 has 16 amino acids. Germline V gives CDR1 SGHRS, CDR2 YFSETQ. CDR3 nucleotide sequence: TGCGCCAGCAGACTCCAAGGGACAGGGGGCACCGGGGAGCTGTTTTTT. Its protein product is CASRLQGTGGTGELFF.

CDR3 nucleotides: TGTGCCAGCAGCCAAGGGGTCAATGGGGAGACCCAGTACTTC. Protein product: CASSQGVNGETQYF. The chain has TRBV7-8 and TRBJ2-5; tentative D call: TRBD1 (5 bases). The V end lost 5 bases, the J end lost 5 bases, and 15 bases lay between the germline ends. This CDR3 comprises 14 residues. In germline, CDR1 is SGHVS, CDR2 FQNEAQ.

The chain couples TRBV5-4 to TRBJ1-6; TRBD1 matches at 8 bases. This CDR3 has 18 residues. V gave up 5 bases and J gave up 0 bases; unmatched junction bases: 10. Germline CDR1 reads SGHNT; CDR2 reads YYREEE (reference sequence). The CDR3 reads CASRDGQGSSSYNSPLHF. Written as DNA, the CDR3 is TGTGCCAGCAGGGACGGACAGGGCTCTAGCTCCTATAATTCACCCCTCCACTTT.

The chain has TRBV30 and TRBJ2-3, with TRBD2 matching over 8 bases. V dropped 0 bases and J dropped 3; count of bases not matched to a gene: 5. Germline-derived CDR1 and CDR2 are GTSNPN and SVGIG (reference sequence). The CDR3 is made up of 15 amino acids. CDR3 sequence reads: CAWSVTGGPTDTQYF. CDR3 bases: TGTGCCTGGAGTGTGACGGGAGGGCCGACAGATACGCAGTATTTT.

J is TRBJ1-1 and V is TRBV5-4; D gene unclear. The CDR3 is 14 amino acids. The germline gives CDR1 SGHNT, CDR2 YYREEE (reference sequence). V lost 3 bases and J lost 3, with 12 bases in between. This CDR3 is CASSSSGGYTEAFF. In DNA, the CDR3 is TGTGCCAGCAGCTCTAGCGGAGGGTACACTGAAGCTTTCTTT. Combining the CDR3 with reference TRBV5-4 and TRBJ1-1 gives the whole variable domain ETGVTQSPTHLIKTRGQQVTLRCSSQSGHNTVSWYQQALGQGPQFIFQYYREEENGRGNFPPRFSGLQFPNYSSELNVNALELDDSALYLCASSSSGGYTEAFFGQGTRLTVV.

As to this clone: The junction differs from germline at one of its ends, possibly a read error. V and J are TRBV3-1 (or the pseudogene TRBV3-2) and TRBJ1-1; D gene ambiguous. Germline-derived CDR1 and CDR2 are LGHDT and YNNKEL (reference sequence). This CDR3 has 14 residues. In DNA form, the CDR3 reads TGTGCCAGCAGCCACCCGGAGAGGAACTCTGAAGCTTTCTTT. It specifies CASSHPERNSEAFF.

The rearrangement links TRBV9 to TRBJ1-1; tentative D call: TRBD1 (5 bases). The CDR3 has 18 amino acids. Germline loops: CDR1 SGDLS, CDR2 YYNGEE. Trimming pared 3 bases from V and 0 bases from J, leaving 21 bases between. The DNA of the CDR3 is TGTGCCAGCAGCGCTCCCCTGGGCAGGGCTGAAATGAACACTGAAGCTTTCTTT. Residues: CASSAPLGRAEMNTEAFF.

The chain joins TRBV21-1 to TRBJ2-2; TRBD1, as called in the table, went unchecked against the DNA. TRBV21-1 is a recognized pseudogene. The CDR3 consists of 15 residues. DNA for the CDR3: TGTGCCACCCCGGGCAGGACAGGGAACACCGGGGAGCTGTTTTTT. It translates to CATPGRTGNTGELFF.

The V and J genes are TRBV6-2 or TRBV6-3 and TRBJ1-2; 12 nucleotides align to TRBD1. Germline assignment: CDR1 MNHEY and CDR2 SVGEGT. The CDR3 extends over 17 amino acids. The V segment lost 1 base and the J segment 3 bases; nucleotides outside the gene matches: 6. The CDR3 nucleotides are TGTGCCAGCAGTTACTACCCCGGGGACAGGGGGCACTATGGCTACACCTTC. Amino acids: CASSYYPGDRGHYGYTF.

This clone was counted a few times. The V and J genes are TRBV6-2 or TRBV6-3 and TRBJ2-5, with D unresolved. The CDR3 length is 14 residues. Germline-derived CDR1 and CDR2 are MNHEY and SVGEGT. V lost 2 bases, J lost 7 bases, and 14 bases lay in between. This CDR3 is CASSYRKGGGTQYF. The CDR3 DNA reads as TGTGCCAGCAGTTACAGAAAAGGTGGCGGGACCCAGTACTTC.

The rearrangement uses TRBV5-1 and TRBJ2-3, with 7 bases aligning to TRBD1. Unmatched junction bases numbered 7, after V lost 6 bases and J lost 6 bases. This CDR3 comprises 13 residues. CDR1 is SGHRS and CDR2 is YFSETQ in the germline V gene. CDR3 bases: TGCGCCAGCACCCCAGGGGGTACGGATACGCAGTATTTT. Residues: CASTPGGTDTQYF.